This is a list of T cell receptor beta chains from one sample in a study of CD8 T cells in ankylosing spondylitis. TCRdb recomputed calls from the 5' RACE reads with MiXCR, one row per CDR3 protein. The table has 200,000 to 250,000 distinct CDR3 sequences, roughly 18% seen once. Sequencing was carried out using blood, either unsorted or a sorted T cell fraction (not recorded which). The receptors come from a male donor with ankylosing spondylitis. The CDR3 runs from the conserved cysteine through the conserved F or W. The D gene is left open where the match is weak. Expanded clones are given a class, and other clones once, few, many or no size at all.

CDR3 length: 14
V gene: TRBV3-1
clone size: many
D gene: -
J gene: TRBJ1-1
CDR3 DNA: TGTGCCAGCAGCCAAGGGCAGGGAGCCACTGAAGCTTTCTTT
CDR3 protein: CASSQGQGATEAFF

CDR3 length: 15
V gene: TRBV20-1
clone size: many
D gene: -
J gene: TRBJ2-5
CDR3 DNA: TGCAGTGCTAGAGACCTCGGGACGGGGGCAGAGACCCAGTACTTC
CDR3 protein: CSARDLGTGAETQYF

CDR3 length: 14
V gene: TRBV27
clone size: -
D gene: TRBD1
J gene: TRBJ2-2
CDR3 DNA: TGTGCCAGCAGCTTAGACAGGGACACCGGGGAGCTGTTTTTT
CDR3 protein: CASSLDRDTGELFF

CDR3 length: 16
V gene: TRBV9
clone size: -
D gene: TRBD2
J gene: TRBJ2-3
CDR3 DNA: TGTGCCAGCAGCGAGGGACTAGCTGGGAGCACAGATACGCAGTATTTT
CDR3 protein: CASSEGLAGSTDTQYF

CDR3 length: 14
V gene: TRBV27
clone size: few
D gene: -
J gene: TRBJ2-1
CDR3 DNA: TGTGCCAGCAGGATACTAGACTCTGACAATGAGCAGTTCTTC
CDR3 protein: CASRILDSDNEQFF

CDR3 length: 13
V gene: TRBV9
clone size: -
D gene: -
J gene: TRBJ2-7
CDR3 DNA: TGTGCCAGCAGCCCGCCTTTTCTACACGAGCAGTACTTC
CDR3 protein: CASSPPFLHEQYF

CDR3 length: 18
V gene: TRBV9
clone size: -
D gene: TRBD2
J gene: TRBJ2-1
CDR3 DNA: TGTGCCAGCAGTACTAGCGGGAGGGCCCAGGGCGCCTACAATGAGCAGTTCTTC
CDR3 protein: CASSTSGRAQGAYNEQFF

CDR3 length: 16
V gene: TRBV12-3/TRBV12-4
clone size: -
D gene: -
J gene: TRBJ2-2
CDR3 DNA: TGTGCCAGCAGTTTGTGGAGACTACCAAACACCGGGGAGCTGTTTTTT
CDR3 protein: CASSLWRLPNTGELFF

CDR3 length: 12
V gene: TRBV29-1
clone size: few
D gene: TRBD1
J gene: TRBJ1-1
CDR3 DNA: TGCAGCGGGGAAGGACAGGGTCCTGAAGCTTTCTTT
CDR3 protein: CSGEGQGPEAFF

CDR3 length: 15
V gene: TRBV6-5
clone size: -
D gene: TRBD1
J gene: TRBJ1-6
CDR3 DNA: TGTGCCAGCAGTTACGGGACAGGGAAGAATTCACCCCTCCACTTT
CDR3 protein: CASSYGTGKNSPLHF

CDR3 length: 13
V gene: TRBV2
clone size: -
D gene: -
J gene: TRBJ2-7
CDR3 DNA: TGTGCCAGCAGCGCCTCGGACACCTACGAGCAGTACTTC
CDR3 protein: CASSASDTYEQYF

CDR3 length: 12
V gene: TRBV29-1
clone size: few
D gene: -
J gene: TRBJ1-2
CDR3 DNA: TGCAGCGCCGGATCCGACAGCTATGGCTACACCTTC
CDR3 protein: CSAGSDSYGYTF